The 7 T cell receptor beta chains listed next were all sequenced from one sample in a study of vaccination and CD4 T cells after COVID-19. Treatment here: roughly ten-day PBMC culture with coronavirus spike peptide pools or control peptides (ViraFEST assay). Investigators obtained the unexposed donor's CD4+ T cells before the COVID-19 pandemic (2011-2018). For these receptors, no antigen is known. Sequence data for DNA of cultured CD4+ T cells were generated by the Oncomine TCR Beta short-read assay. Once CD4+ T cells had been cultured, genomic DNA was extracted from them. TCRdb re-derived calls from the PCR reads in MiXCR, one entry per CDR3 protein. The sample records around 7,200 distinct CDR3 sequences, about 32% being singletons. The sample was CD4+ T cells from blood, cultured in vitro. The source is a human donor in good health.

This chain links TRBV27 with TRBJ1-1; TRBD1 is a possible D gene (5 bases). The CDR3 contains 14 residues. Deletions cut 2 bases from V and 5 bases from J, with 12 bases between. In germline, CDR1 is MNHEY, CDR2 SMNVEV (reference sequence). CDR3 sequence (DNA): TGTGCCAGCAGTTTAGGGACCCTGGGGACTGAAGCTTTCTTT. Translated, it gives CASSLGTLGTEAFF.

The table lists this clonotype with a few counts. The chain links TRBV20-1 to TRBJ2-3; 8 nucleotides align to TRBD2. V was pared by 6 bases and J by 2 bases, with 7 bases of the junction left unmatched. Looked up from germline, CDR1 is DFQATT and CDR2 is SNEGSKA (reference sequence). The length of the CDR3 is 14 residues. CDR3 nucleotides: TGCAGTGCCCTCAGCGGGGGAGTCACAGATACGCAGTATTTT. This translates into CSALSGGVTDTQYF.

This clonotype was counted between two and nine times. The chain carries TRBV2 and TRBJ1-2; 10 bases agree with TRBD1. The J segment lost 7 bases and the V segment lost 6 bases, leaving 8 bases of the junction unmatched. CDR1 is SNHLY, CDR2 FYNNEI, per germline. The CDR3 extends over 14 amino acids. CDR3 nucleotides: TGTGCCAGCAGACACGGCGGGACAGGGGCTGGCTACACCTTC. This gives the protein CASRHGGTGAGYTF.

In this sample, this clonotype turned up a few times. V and J are TRBV28 and TRBJ2-7; a possible D gene is TRBD1 (5 bases). Germline V gene sequence: CDR1 MDHEN, CDR2 SYDVKM. The CDR3 is 14 residues long. Deletions cut 2 bases from V and 3 bases from J, with 11 bases between. Here the CDR3 DNA reads TGTGCCAGCAGTTTAAGGGGCAGGGTCTACGAGCAGTACTTC. This encodes CASSLRGRVYEQYF.

The chain has TRBV28 and TRBJ1-2; 8 bases align to TRBD1. Unmatched junction bases numbered 7, after V lost 6 bases and J lost 7 bases. The germline V gene encodes CDR1 MDHEN and CDR2 SYDVKM. The CDR3 runs 13 residues. The CDR3 bases are TGTGCCAGCAGCTCCCCAGGGGGCACTGGCTACACCTTC. The encoded protein is CASSSPGGTGYTF.

This chain connects TRBV19 to TRBJ2-7, with D perhaps given as TRBD1 or TRBD2 (5 bases each). Trimming removed 7 bases at V and 0 bases at J, with 13 bases between. The germline gives CDR1 LNHDA, CDR2 SQIVND (reference sequence). The CDR3 is made up of 14 amino acids. CDR3 nucleotide sequence: TGTGCCAGTAAACCGGGACCCGGCTCCTACGAGCAGTACTTC. Translation gives CASKPGPGSYEQYF.

This clonotype was seen only a few times. The genes are TRBV20-1 and TRBJ2-5; no clear D gene. CDR1 is DFQATT and CDR2 is SNEGSKA in the germline V gene (reference sequence). V gave up 0 bases and J gave up 5 bases, with 4 bases separating them. CDR3 length equals 11 residues. CDR3 nucleotides: TGCAGTGCTAGAGAGCGGGAGACCCAGTACTTC. Its protein is CSARERETQYF.